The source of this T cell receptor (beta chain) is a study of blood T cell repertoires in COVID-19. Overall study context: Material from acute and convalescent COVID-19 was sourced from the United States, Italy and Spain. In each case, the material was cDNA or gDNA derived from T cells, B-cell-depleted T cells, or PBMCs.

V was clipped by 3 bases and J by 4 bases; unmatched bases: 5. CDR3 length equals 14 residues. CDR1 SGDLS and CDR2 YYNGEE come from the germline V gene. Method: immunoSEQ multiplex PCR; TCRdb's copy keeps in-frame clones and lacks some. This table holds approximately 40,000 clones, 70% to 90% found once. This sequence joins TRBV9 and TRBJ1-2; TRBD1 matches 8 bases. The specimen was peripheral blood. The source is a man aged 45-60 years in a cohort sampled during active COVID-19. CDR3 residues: CASSETGQAYGYTF. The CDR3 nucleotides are TGTGCCAGCAGCGAAACGGGACAGGCCTATGGCTACACCTTC.